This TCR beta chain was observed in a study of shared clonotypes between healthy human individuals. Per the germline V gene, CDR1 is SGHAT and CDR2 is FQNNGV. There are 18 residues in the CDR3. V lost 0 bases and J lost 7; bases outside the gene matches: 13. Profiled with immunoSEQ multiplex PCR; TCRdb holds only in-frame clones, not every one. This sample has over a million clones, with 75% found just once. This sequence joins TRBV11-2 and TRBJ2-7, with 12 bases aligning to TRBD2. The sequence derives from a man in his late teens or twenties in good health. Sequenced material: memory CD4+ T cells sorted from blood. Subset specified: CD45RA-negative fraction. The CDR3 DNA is TGTGCCAGCAGCTTAGATCTGGAACTAGCGGGAGGAGTTGGGGAGCAGTACTTC. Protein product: CASSLDLELAGGVGEQYF.